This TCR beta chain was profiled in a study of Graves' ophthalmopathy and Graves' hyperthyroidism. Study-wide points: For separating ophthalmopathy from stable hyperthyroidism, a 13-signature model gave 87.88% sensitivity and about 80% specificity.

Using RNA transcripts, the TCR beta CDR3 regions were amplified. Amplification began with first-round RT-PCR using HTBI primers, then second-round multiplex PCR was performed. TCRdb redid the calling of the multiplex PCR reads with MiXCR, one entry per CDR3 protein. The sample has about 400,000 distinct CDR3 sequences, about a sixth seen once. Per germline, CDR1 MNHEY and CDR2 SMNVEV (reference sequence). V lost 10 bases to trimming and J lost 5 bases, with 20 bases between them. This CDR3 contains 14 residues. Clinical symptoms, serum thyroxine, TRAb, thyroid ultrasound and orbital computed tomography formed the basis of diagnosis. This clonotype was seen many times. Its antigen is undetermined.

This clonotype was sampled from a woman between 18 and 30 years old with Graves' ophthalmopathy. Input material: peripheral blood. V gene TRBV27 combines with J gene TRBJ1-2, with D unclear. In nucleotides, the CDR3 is TGTGCCACCTCAGACCGGAACGCCTATTATGGCTACACCTTC. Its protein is CATSDRNAYYGYTF.